This T cell receptor beta chain emerged from a study of regulatory T cells in long-lasting Graves disease. Study-wide results and limits: Relative to new patients (approximately 960), persistent patients exhibited greater sharing of public clonotypes (2,741).

Ten or more counts support this clonotype. Its target is unknown. Germline V gives CDR1 MDHEN, CDR2 SYDVKM. The CDR3 runs 15 residues. V was clipped by 6 bases and J by 3 bases; unmatched bases: 8. Time point given: newly diagnosed GD, antithyroid drugs for less than 3 months. PBMC RNA served as the TCR library source. CDR3 regions were amplified by Arm-PCR using iRepertoire HTBI primers to build TCR beta libraries. TCRdb recomputed calls from the multiplex PCR reads with MiXCR, one row per CDR3 protein. The repertoire holds 350,000 to 550,000 distinct CDR3 sequences, 15% seen once, with 16% in the top ten. This sample also appeared in a second study, on T cells in Graves' hyperthyroidism and ophthalmopathy. As that study records: By a 13 V-J model, ophthalmopathy was set apart from stable hyperthyroidism.

The chain uses TRBV28 and TRBJ2-5, with 9 bases matching TRBD2. The sequence was collected from a woman aged 30 to 39 with Graves disease. The specimen was peripheral blood mononuclear cells (PBMCs), collected at new diagnosis, from a patient treated with antithyroid drugs. DNA for the CDR3: TGTGCCAGCAGCTCCGGGGGACTAGCAAAAGAGACCCAGTACTTC. This sequence encodes CASSSGGLAKETQYF.